This TCR beta chain was identified during a study of regulatory T cells in long-lasting Graves disease. The TCR beta library used iRepertoire HTBI primers with Arm-PCR amplification of CDR3. Each CDR3 protein is one row after TCRdb ran MiXCR on the multiplex PCR reads. This table holds hundreds of thousands of distinct CDR3 sequences, approximately 13% found once. Stated time point: newly diagnosed GD, antithyroid drugs for less than 3 months. RNA extracted from PBMCs served as the sequencing template. Germline CDR1 reads SGHRS; CDR2 reads YFSETQ. The V end was cut by 0 bases, the J end by 2 bases, with 9 bases between. The CDR3 loop spans 15 amino acids. These sequences were also reported in another study, on T cells in Graves' hyperthyroidism and ophthalmopathy.

Specimen: peripheral blood mononuclear cells (PBMCs), collected at new diagnosis, from a patient treated with antithyroid drugs. This sequence joins TRBV5-1 and TRBJ2-1; tentative D call: TRBD1 (6 bases). The clonotype comes from a man younger than 40 with Graves disease. The CDR3 DNA follows: TGCGCCAGCAGCTTGGAGGGGGTCCCCTACAATGAGCAGTTCTTC. This translates into CASSLEGVPYNEQFF.